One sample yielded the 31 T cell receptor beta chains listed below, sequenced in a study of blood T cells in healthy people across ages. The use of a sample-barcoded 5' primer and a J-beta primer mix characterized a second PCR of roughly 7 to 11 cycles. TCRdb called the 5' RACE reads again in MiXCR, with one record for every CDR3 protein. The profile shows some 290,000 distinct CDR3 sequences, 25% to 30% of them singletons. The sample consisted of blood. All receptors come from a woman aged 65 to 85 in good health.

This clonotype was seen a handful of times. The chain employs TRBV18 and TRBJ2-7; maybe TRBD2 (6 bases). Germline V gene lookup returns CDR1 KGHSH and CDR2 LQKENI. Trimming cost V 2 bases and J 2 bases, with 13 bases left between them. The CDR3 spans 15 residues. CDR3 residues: CASSPSQSGAYEQYF. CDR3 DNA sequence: TGTGCCAGCTCACCATCCCAATCGGGAGCCTACGAGCAGTACTTC.

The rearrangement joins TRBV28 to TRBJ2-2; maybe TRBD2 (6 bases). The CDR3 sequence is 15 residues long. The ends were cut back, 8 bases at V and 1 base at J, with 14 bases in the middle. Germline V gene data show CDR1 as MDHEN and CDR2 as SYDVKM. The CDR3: CASGRGTLNTGELFF. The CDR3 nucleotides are TGTGCCAGCGGTAGAGGGACTCTGAACACCGGGGAGCTGTTTTTT.

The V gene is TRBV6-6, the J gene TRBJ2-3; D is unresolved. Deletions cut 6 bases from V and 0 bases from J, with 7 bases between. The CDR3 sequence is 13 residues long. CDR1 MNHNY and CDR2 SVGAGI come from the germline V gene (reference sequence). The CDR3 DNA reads TGTGCCAGCAGCAAGGACAGCACAGATACGCAGTATTTT. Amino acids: CASSKDSTDTQYF.

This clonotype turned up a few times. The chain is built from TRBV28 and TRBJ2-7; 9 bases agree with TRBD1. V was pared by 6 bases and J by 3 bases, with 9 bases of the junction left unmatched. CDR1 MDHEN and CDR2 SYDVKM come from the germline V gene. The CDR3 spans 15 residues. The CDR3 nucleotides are TGTGCCAGCAGAACCGGAGGGACAGGGATCTACGAGCAGTACTTC. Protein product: CASRTGGTGIYEQYF. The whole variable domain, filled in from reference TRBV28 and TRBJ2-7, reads DVKVTQSSRYLVKRTGEKVFLECVQDMDHENMFWYRQDPGLGLRLIYFSYDVKMKEKGDIPEGYSVSREKKERFSLILESASTNQTSMYLCASRTGGTGIYEQYFGPGTRLTVT.

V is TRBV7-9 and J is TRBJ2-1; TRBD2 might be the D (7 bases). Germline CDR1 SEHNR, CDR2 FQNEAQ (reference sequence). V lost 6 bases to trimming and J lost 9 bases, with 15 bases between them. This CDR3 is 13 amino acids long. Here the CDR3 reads CASSTRGEGEQFF. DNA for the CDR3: TGTGCCAGCAGTACGAGGGGGGAGGGTGAGCAGTTCTTC. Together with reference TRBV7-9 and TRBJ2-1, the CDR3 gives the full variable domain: DTGVSQNPRHKITKRGQNVTFRCDPISEHNRLYWYRQTLGQGPEFLTYFQNEAQLEKSRLLSDRFSAERPKGSFSTLEIQRTEQGDSAMYLCASSTRGEGEQFFGPGTRLTVL.

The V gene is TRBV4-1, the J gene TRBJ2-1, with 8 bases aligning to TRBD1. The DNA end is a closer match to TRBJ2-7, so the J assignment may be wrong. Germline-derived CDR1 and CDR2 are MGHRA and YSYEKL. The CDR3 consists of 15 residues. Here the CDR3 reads CASSRLPTGAYEQYF. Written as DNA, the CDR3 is TGCGCCAGCAGCCGACTTCCGACAGGGGCCTACGAGCAGTACTTC.

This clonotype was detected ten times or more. The CDR3 coding sequence is TGCAGTGCTAGAGAGCGGGAGAGGGGGACAGATACGCAGTATTTT. Protein sequence: CSARERERGTDTQYF. The chain links TRBV20-1 to TRBJ2-3, with TRBD2 as a possible D gene (7 bases). CDR1 and CDR2 (germline): DFQATT, SNEGSKA (reference sequence). This CDR3 is 15 amino acids long. V lost 0 bases, J lost 3 bases, and 13 bases lay in between.

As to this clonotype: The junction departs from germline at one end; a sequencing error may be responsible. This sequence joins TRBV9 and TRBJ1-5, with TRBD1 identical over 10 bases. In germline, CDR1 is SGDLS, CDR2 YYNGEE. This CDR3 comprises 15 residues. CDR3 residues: CAGSVGGQGYQPQHF. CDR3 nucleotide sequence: TGTGCCGGCAGCGTAGGGGGACAGGGGTATCAGCCCCAGCATTTT.

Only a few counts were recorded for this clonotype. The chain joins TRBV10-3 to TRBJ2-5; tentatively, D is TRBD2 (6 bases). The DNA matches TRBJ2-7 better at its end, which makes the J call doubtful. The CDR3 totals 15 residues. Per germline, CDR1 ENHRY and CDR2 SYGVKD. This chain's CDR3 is CAISEFRDSTYEQYF. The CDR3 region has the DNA TGTGCCATCAGTGAGTTCAGGGACTCGACCTACGAGCAGTACTTC.

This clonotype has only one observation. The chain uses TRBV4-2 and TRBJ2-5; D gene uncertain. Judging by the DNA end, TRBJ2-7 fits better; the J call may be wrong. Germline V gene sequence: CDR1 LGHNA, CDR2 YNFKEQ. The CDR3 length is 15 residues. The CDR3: CASSQERWASYEQYF. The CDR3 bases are TGTGCCAGCAGCCAAGAGCGTTGGGCGTCCTACGAGCAGTACTTC.

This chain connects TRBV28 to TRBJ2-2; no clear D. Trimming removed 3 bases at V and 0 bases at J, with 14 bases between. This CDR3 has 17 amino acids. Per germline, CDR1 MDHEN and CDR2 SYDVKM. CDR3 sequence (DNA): TGTGCCAGCAGTTTTGTTAGGGAAGCCGCGAACACCGGGGAGCTGTTTTTT. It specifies CASSFVREAANTGELFF.

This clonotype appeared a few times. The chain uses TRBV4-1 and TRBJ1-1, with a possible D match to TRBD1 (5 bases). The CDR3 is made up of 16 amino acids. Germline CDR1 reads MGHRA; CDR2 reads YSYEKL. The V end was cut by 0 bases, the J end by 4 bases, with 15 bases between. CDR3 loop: CASSQEGPPGSTEAFF. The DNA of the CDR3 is TGCGCCAGCAGCCAAGAGGGGCCTCCCGGAAGCACTGAAGCTTTCTTT.

This CDR3 is CSARNEDRANEQFF. In DNA form, the CDR3 reads TGCAGTGCTAGAAACGAGGACAGGGCCAATGAGCAGTTCTTC. V gene TRBV20-1 combines with J gene TRBJ2-1; 8 positions match TRBD1. Germline CDR1 reads DFQATT; CDR2 reads SNEGSKA (reference sequence). The CDR3 runs to 14 residues. The V and J ends lost 2 bases and 6 bases, in that order; junction bases with no gene match: 6.

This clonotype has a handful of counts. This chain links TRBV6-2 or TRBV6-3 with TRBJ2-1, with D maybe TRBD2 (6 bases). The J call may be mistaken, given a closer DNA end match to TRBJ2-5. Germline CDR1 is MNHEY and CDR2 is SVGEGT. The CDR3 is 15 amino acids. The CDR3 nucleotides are TGTGCCAGCAGTTACCTTGGGGGGTCAGAAGAGACCCAGTACTTC. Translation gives CASSYLGGSEETQYF.

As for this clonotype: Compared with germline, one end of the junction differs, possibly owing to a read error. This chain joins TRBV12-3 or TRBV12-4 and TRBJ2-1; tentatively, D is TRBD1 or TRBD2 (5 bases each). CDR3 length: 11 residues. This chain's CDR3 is CASSLGVKGSF. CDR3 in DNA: TGTGCCAGCAGTCTCGGGGTAAAGGGGTCCTTC.

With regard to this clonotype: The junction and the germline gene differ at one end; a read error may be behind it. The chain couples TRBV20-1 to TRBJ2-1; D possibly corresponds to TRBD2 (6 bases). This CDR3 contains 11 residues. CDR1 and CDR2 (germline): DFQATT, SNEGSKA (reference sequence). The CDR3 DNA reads TGCAGTGCGCCCGGGACGGGGGAGCCGTTCTTC. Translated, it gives CSAPGTGEPFF.

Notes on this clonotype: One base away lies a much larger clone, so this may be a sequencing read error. For the CDR3, the DNA is TGCGCCAGCAGTGTTGAGCAGAGGCTGAACACCGGGGAGCTGTTTTTT. Its protein product is CASSVEQRLNTGELFF. The rearrangement joins TRBV10-2 to TRBJ2-2; D not resolved. Per the germline V gene, CDR1 is WSHSY and CDR2 is SAAADI. The CDR3 length is 16 residues. V lost 4 bases and J lost 1, with 13 bases in between.

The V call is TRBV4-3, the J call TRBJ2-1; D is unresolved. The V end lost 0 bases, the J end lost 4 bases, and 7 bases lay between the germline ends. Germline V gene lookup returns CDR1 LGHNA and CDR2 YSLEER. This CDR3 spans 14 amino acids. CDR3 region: CASSQDFDYNEQFF. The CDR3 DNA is TGCGCCAGCAGCCAAGATTTCGATTACAATGAGCAGTTCTTC.

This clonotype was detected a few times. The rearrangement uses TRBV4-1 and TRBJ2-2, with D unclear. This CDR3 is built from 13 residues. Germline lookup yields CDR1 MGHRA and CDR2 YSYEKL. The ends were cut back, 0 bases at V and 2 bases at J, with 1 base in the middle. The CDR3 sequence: CASSQDNTGELFF. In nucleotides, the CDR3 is TGCGCCAGCAGCCAAGATAACACCGGGGAGCTGTTTTTT.

This chain's CDR3 is CSVPTGGSEQFF. The CDR3 DNA follows: TGCAGCGTTCCAACAGGGGGATCTGAGCAGTTCTTC. V is TRBV29-1 and J is TRBJ2-1, with 8 bases identical to TRBD1. Germline CDR1 reads SQVTM; CDR2 reads ANQGSEA. Germline trimming cut 5 bases from V and 9 bases from J; bases unmatched to any gene: 6. This CDR3 has 12 amino acids.

CDR3 nucleotide sequence: TGTGCCAGTAGTACGGAATTAGCCAAAAACATTCAGTACTTC. It is translated as CASSTELAKNIQYF. The chain couples TRBV19 to TRBJ2-4, with unresolved D. CDR1 and CDR2 from the germline V gene are LNHDA and SQIVND (reference sequence). The CDR3 covers 14 residues. The V end lost 4 bases, the J end lost 0 bases, and 7 bases lay between the germline ends.

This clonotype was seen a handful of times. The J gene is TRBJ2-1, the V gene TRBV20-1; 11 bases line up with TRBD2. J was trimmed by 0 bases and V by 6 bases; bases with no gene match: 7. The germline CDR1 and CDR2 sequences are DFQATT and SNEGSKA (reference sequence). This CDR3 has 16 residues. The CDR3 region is CSALGTSGPSYNEQFF. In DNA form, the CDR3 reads TGCAGTGCCCTTGGGACTAGCGGACCCTCCTACAATGAGCAGTTCTTC.

The CDR3 loop reads CASSFSGAGEIRANVLTF. The CDR3 region has the DNA TGTGCCAGCAGTTTCTCAGGGGCGGGTGAAATTAGGGCCAACGTCCTGACTTTC. The V and J genes are TRBV28 and TRBJ2-6, with D possibly matching TRBD1 (6 bases). In germline, CDR1 is MDHEN, CDR2 SYDVKM. Between the trimmed V and J ends, which lost 3 bases and 5 bases, there was a span of 20 bases. This CDR3 is built from 18 residues.

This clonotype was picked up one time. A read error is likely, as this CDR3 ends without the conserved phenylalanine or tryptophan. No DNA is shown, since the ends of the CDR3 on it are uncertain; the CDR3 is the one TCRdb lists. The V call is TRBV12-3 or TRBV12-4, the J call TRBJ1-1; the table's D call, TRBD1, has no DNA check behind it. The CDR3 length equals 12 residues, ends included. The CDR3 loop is CASSLGAQGPFS.

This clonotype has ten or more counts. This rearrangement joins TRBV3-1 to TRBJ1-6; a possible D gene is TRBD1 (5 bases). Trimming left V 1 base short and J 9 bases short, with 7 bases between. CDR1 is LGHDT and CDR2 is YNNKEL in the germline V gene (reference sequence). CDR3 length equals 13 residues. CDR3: CASSQGQRSPLHF. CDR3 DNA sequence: TGTGCCAGCAGCCAAGGACAGCGTTCACCCCTCCACTTT.

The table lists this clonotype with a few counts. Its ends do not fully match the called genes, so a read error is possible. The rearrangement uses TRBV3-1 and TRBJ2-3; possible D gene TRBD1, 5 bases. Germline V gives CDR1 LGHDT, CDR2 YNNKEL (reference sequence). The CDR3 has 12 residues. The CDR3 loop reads CASSPAGNTRCF. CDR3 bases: TGTGCCAGCAGCCCCGCAGGGAATACGCGGTGTTTT.

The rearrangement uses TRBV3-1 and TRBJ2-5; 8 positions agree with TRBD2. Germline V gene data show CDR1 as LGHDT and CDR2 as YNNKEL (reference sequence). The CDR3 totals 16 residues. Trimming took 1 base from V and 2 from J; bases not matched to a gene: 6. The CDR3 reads CASSQVPSGRQETQYF. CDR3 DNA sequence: TGTGCCAGCAGCCAAGTCCCCAGCGGGAGACAAGAGACCCAGTACTTC.

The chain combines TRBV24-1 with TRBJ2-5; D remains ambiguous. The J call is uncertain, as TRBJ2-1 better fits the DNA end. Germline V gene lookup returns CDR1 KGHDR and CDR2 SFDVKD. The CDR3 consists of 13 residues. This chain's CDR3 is CASQGYDYNEQFF. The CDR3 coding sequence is TGTGCCAGCCAAGGTTATGATTACAATGAGCAGTTCTTC.

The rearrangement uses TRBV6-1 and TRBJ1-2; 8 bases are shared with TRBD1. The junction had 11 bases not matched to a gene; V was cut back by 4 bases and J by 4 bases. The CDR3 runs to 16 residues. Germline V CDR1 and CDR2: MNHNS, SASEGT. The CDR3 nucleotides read TGTGCCAGCAGTGGGACAGGGATAACTCGTTTCTATGGCTACACCTTC. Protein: CASSGTGITRFYGYTF.

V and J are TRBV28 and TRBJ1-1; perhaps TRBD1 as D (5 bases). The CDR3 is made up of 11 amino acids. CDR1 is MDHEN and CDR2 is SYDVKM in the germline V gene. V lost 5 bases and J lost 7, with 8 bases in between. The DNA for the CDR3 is TGTGCCAGCAGTGACAGCTATGAAGCTTTCTTT. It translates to CASSDSYEAFF.

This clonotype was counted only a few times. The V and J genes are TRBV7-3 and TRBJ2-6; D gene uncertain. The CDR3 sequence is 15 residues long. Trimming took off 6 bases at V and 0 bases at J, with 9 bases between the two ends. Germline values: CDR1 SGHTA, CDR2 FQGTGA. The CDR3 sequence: CASRNRASGANVLTF. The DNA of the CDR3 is TGTGCCAGCAGGAATCGGGCCTCTGGGGCCAACGTCCTGACTTTC.